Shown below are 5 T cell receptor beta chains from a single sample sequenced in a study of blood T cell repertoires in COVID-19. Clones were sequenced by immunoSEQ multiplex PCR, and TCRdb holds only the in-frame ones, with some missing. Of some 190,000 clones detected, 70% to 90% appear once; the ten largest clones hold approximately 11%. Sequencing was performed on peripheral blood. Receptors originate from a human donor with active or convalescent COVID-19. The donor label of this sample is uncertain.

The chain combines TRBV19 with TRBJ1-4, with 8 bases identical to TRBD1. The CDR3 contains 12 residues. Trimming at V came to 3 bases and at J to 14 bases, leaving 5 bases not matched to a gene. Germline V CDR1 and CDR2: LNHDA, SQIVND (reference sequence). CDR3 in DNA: TGTGCCAGTAGTATCCCGACAGGGGACCTGTTTTTT. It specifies CASSIPTGDLFF.

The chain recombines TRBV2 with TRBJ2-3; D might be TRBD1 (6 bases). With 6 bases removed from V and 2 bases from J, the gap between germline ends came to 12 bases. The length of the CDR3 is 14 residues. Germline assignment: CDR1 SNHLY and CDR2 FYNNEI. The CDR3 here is CASRSQGTTDTQYF. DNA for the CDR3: TGTGCCAGCAGGTCTCAGGGGACCACAGATACGCAGTATTTT.

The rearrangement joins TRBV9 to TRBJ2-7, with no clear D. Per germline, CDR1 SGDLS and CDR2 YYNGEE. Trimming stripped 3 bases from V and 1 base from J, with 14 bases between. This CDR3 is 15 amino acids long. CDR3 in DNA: TGTGCCAGCAGCGCAGACCTTAGCAGTTCCTACGAGCAGTACTTC. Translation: CASSADLSSSYEQYF.

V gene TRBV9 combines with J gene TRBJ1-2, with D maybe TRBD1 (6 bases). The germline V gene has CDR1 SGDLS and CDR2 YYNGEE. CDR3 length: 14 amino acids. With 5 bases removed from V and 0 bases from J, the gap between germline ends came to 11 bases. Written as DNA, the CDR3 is TGTGCCAGCAGAGGACAGATAGCTAACTATGGCTACACCTTC. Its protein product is CASRGQIANYGYTF.

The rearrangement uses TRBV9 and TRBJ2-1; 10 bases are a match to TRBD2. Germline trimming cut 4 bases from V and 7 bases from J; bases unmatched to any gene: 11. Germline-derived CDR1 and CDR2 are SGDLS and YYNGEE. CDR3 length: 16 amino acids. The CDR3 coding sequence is TGTGCCAGCAGCCCAGGACTAGCGGCCGGTATGAATGAGCAGTTCTTC. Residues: CASSPGLAAGMNEQFF.